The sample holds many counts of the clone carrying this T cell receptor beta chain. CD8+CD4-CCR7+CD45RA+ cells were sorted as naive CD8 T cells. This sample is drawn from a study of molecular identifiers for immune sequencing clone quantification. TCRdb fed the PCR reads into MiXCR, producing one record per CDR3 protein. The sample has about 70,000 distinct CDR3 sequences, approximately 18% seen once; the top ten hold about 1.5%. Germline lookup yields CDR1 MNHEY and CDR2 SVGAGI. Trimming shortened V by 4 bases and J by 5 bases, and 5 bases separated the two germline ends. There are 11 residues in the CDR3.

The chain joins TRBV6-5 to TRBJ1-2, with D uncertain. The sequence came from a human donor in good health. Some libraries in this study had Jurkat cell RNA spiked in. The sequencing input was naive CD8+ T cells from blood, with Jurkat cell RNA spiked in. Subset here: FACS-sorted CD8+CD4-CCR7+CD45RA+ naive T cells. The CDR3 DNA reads TGTGCCAGCAGTTCAGATTATGGCTACACCTTC. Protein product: CASSSDYGYTF.